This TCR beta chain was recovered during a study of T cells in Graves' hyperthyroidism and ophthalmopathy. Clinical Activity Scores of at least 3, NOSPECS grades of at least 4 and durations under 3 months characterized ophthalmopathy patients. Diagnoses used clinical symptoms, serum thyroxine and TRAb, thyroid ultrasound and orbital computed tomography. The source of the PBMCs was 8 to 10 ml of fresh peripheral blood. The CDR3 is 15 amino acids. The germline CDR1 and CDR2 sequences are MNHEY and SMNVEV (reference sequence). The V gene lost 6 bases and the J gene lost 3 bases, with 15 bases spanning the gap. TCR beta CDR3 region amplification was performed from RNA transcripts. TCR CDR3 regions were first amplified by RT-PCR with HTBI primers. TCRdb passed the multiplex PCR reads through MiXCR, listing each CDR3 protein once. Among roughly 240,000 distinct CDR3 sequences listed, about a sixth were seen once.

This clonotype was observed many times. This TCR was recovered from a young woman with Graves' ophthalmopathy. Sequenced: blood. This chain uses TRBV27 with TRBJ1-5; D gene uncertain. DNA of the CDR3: TGTGCCAGCAGCTCCTGGATCGGGGTCAATCAGCCCCAGCATTTT. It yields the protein CASSSWIGVNQPQHF.